The present T cell receptor beta chain was sequenced within a study of T cell responses to AZD1222 COVID-19 vaccine. The method was immunoSEQ multiplex PCR; TCRdb's version includes in-frame clones alone and lacks a portion of them. This sample carries some 160,000 clones, 85% to 95% of them seen once, and the ten largest clones take approximately 0.88%. Study-level results: Spike-specific TCR breadth and depth grew following two AZD1222 doses. The repertoires were collected only after the peak T cell response.

This CDR3 spans 15 amino acids. Unmatched junction bases numbered 6, after V lost 6 bases and J lost 2 bases. Looked up from germline, CDR1 is WSHSY and CDR2 is SAAADI. As to this clone: Its antigen remains unidentified.

Sequencing was performed on peripheral blood, taken on day 0 of AZD1222 vaccination. The clonotype originates from an adult in good health. The rearrangement uses TRBV10-2 and TRBJ2-7; TRBD1 matches at 11 bases. The DNA for the CDR3 is TGCGCCAGCAGGACAGGACAGGGGGCGGCCTACGAGCAGTACTTC. Translated, it gives CASRTGQGAAYEQYF.